This entry concerns a single T cell receptor (beta chain). Libraries were prepared by immunoSEQ multiplex PCR; TCRdb keeps only in-frame clonotypes and omits some of them. The profile shows 110,000 or so clones, about 86% of them singletons. This sample was taken from a study of T cell responses to AZD1222 COVID-19 vaccine. The receptor's source is an adult in good health. The sequences come from peripheral blood, collected on day 0 of AZD1222 vaccination.

CDR3 protein: CASSAPDRGHTEAFF. The CDR3 DNA reads as TGCGCCAGCAGTGCCCCCGACAGGGGTCACACTGAAGCTTTCTTT. This chain joins TRBV10-2 and TRBJ1-1, with TRBD1 identical over 8 bases. Germline V gene sequence: CDR1 WSHSY, CDR2 SAAADI. V lost 4 bases and J lost 3; bases outside the gene matches: 7. This CDR3 region has 15 residues.